The entry below gives a single T cell receptor beta chain sequence along with its context. This specimen comes from a study of T cell changes during pregnancy in multiple sclerosis. The germline gives CDR1 MDHEN, CDR2 SYDVKM. This CDR3 comprises 15 residues. V was cut by 5 bases and J by 0 bases, with 11 bases left in between. Produced via immunoSEQ multiplex PCR; TCRdb's table is partial and in-frame only. The profile shows tens of thousands of clones, around 92% of them singletons. This clonotype was obtained from a female donor with multiple sclerosis, enrolled in a pregnancy study. The chain uses TRBV28 and TRBJ1-3; D is possibly TRBD1 (5 bases). The source material was peripheral blood, sampled in the third trimester of pregnancy. The CDR3 loop is CASSRGGNSGNTIYF. The CDR3 nucleotides are TGTGCCAGCAGTCGCGGGGGGAACTCTGGAAACACCATATATTTT.